This T cell receptor (beta chain) derives from a study of OX40 agonist ivuxolimab in advanced cancers. Whole-study context: Every 2 weeks, patients got intravenous ivuxolimab at one of six dose levels (0.01-10 mg/kg). Whole-study findings and limits: More expanded clones were found, on average, in CD8+ than in CD4+ T cells. The study did not work out the antigen specificity of the expanded peripheral T cells. CD4+ and CD8+ blood T cells expanded clonally by week 6 at 0.1 to 3.0 mg/kg.

Looked up from germline, CDR1 is MRHNA and CDR2 is SNTAGT. This CDR3 is 12 amino acids long. Trimming took off 2 bases at V and 5 bases at J, with 6 bases between the two ends. The table came from immunoSEQ multiplex PCR; TCRdb's copy has only in-frame clones and leaves some out. The sample lists about 75,000 clones, roughly 85% occurring once. Comments on this clone: Its target is not known.

The chain links TRBV6-4 to TRBJ1-2; D ambiguous. The sequences come from CD4+ or CD8+ T cells sorted from blood, collected in a trial of the OX40 agonist ivuxolimab. The sequence derives from an adult with an advanced solid tumor such as melanoma, head and neck, liver or kidney cancer. CDR3: CASSDRLYGYTF. The CDR3 DNA reads as TGTGCCAGCAGTGACAGACTGTATGGCTACACCTTC.